This T cell receptor beta chain was observed in a study of T cell changes during pregnancy in multiple sclerosis. The CDR3 has 13 residues. V lost 3 bases, J lost 8 bases, and 11 bases lay in between. Looked up from germline, CDR1 is SGHAT and CDR2 is FQNNGV. This clone was detected only a few times. This table comes from immunoSEQ multiplex PCR, and its TCRdb copy is limited to in-frame clones, with some not included. The sample includes 35,000 to 50,000 clones, more than 90% of them seen just once. The rearrangement links TRBV11-2 to TRBJ2-1; D is unclear. This specimen consisted of CD4+ T cells from peripheral blood mononuclear cells, obtained after pregnancy. This TCR was recovered from a female donor in good health, enrolled as a control in a pregnancy study. DNA for the CDR3: TGTGCCAGCAGCTTCTCCGAAGCTCATGAGCAGTTCTTC. This codes for CASSFSEAHEQFF.